The 3 T cell receptor beta chains in this list originate from one sample, sequenced in a study of blood T cell repertoires in COVID-19. Generated by immunoSEQ multiplex PCR, the TCRdb table keeps only in-frame clones and is missing some. The sample holds a few hundred thousand clones; nearly 90% are singletons and the top ten take 1.7%. What was sequenced was PBMCs or T cells enriched from blood (not recorded which). All receptors derive from a woman aged 30 to 39 who had recovered from COVID-19.

The genes are TRBV7-2 and TRBJ2-5; 7 bases fit TRBD2. With 2 bases clipped from V and 0 bases from J, the junction kept 3 bases outside the gene matches. This CDR3 is built from 15 residues. CDR1 SGHTA and CDR2 FQGNSA come from the germline V gene. CDR3 sequence: CASSLKRGYQETQYF. The CDR3 region has the DNA TGTGCCAGCAGCTTAAAGCGGGGATACCAAGAGACCCAGTACTTC.

The rearrangement uses TRBV7-2 and TRBJ2-7; D gene unclear. The V end was cut by 5 bases, the J end by 2 bases, with 13 bases between. Germline V gene sequence: CDR1 SGHTA, CDR2 FQGNSA. The CDR3 contains 14 residues. The CDR3 spells CASSQQVSTYEQYF. CDR3 coding DNA: TGTGCCAGCAGCCAACAAGTTTCAACCTACGAGCAGTACTTC.

The chain joins TRBV20-1 to TRBJ1-1, with 8 bases that match TRBD1. Losses at the gene ends were 3 bases for V and 5 bases for J; bases not matched to a gene: 5. CDR1 is DFQATT, CDR2 SNEGSKA, per germline (reference sequence). The CDR3 sequence is 13 residues long. CDR3 coding DNA: TGCAGTGCTAGTATACAGGGGGGGACTGAAGCTTTCTTT. Translating it yields CSASIQGGTEAFF.